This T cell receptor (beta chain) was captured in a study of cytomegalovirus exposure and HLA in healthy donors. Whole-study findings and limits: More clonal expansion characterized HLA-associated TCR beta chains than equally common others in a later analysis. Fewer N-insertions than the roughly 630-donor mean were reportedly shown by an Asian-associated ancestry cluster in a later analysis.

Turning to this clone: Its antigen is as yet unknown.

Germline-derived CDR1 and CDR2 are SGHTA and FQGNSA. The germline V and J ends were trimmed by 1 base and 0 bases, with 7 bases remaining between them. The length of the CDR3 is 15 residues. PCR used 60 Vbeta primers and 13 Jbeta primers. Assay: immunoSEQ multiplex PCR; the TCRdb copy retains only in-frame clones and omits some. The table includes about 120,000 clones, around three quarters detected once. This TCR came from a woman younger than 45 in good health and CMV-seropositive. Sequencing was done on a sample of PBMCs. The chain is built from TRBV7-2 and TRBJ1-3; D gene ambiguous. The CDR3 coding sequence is TGTGCCAGCAGCTTAGGTCCCTCCTCTGGAAACACCATATATTTT. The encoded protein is CASSLGPSSGNTIYF. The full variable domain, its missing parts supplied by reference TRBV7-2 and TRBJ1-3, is GAGVSQSPSNKVTEKGKDVELRCDPISGHTALYWYRQSLGQGLEFLIYFQGNSAPDKSGLPSDRFSAERTGGSVSTLTIQRTQQEDSAVYLCASSLGPSSGNTIYFGEGSWLTVV.